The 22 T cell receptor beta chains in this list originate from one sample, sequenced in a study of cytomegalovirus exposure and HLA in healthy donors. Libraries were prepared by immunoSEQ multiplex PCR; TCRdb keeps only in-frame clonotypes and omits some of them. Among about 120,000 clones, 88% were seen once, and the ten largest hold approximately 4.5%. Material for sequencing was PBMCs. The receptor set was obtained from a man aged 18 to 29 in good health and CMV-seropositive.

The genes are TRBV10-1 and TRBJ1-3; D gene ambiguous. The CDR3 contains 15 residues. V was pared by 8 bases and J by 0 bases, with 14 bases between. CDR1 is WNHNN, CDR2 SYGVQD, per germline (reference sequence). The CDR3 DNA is TGCGCCAGCTCCGAGCAGGATGACTCTGGAAACACCATATATTTT. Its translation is CASSEQDDSGNTIYF.

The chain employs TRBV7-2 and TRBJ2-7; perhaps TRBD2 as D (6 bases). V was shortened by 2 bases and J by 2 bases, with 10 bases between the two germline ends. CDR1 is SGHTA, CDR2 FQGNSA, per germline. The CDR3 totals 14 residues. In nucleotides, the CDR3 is TGTGCCAGCAGCTTATCCGGGGGAACCTACGAGCAGTACTTC. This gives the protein CASSLSGGTYEQYF.

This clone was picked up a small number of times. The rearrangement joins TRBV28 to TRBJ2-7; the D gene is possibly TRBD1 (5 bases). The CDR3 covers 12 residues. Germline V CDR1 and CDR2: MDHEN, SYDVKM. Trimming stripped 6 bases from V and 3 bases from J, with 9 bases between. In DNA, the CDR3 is TGTGCCAGCAGCAGACAGTTCTACGAGCAGTACTTC. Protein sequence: CASSRQFYEQYF.

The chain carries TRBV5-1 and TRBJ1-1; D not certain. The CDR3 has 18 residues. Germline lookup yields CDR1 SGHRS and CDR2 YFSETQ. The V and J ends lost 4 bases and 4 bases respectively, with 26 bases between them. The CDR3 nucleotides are TGCGCCAGCAGCCCGCGGACTTTCCCAGAGGTGAGATTCACTGAAGCTTTCTTT. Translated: CASSPRTFPEVRFTEAFF. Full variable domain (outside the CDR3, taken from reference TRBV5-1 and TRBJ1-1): KAGVTQTPRYLIKTRGQQVTLSCSPISGHRSVSWYQQTPGQGLQFLFEYFSETQRNKGNFPGRFSGRQFSNSRSEMNVSTLELGDSALYLCASSPRTFPEVRFTEAFFGQGTRLTVV.

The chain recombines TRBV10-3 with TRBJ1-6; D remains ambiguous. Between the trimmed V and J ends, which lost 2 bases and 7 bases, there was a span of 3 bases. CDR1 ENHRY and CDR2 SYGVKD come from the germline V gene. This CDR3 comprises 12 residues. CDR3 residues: CAISEVNSPLHF. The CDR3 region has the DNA TGTGCCATCAGTGAGGTAAATTCACCCCTCCACTTT.

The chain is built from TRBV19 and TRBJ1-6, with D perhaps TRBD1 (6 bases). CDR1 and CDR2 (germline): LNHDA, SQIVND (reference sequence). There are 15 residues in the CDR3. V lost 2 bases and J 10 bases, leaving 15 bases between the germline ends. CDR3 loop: CASSINRDQESPLHF. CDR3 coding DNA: TGTGCCAGTAGTATAAACAGGGACCAAGAATCACCCCTCCACTTT.

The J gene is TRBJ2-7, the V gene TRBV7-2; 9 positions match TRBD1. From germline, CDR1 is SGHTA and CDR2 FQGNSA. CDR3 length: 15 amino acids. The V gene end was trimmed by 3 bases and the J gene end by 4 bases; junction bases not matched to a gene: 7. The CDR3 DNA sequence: TGTGCCAGCAGCTTTTCCGGGACAGGGTGGTACGAGCAGTACTTC. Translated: CASSFSGTGWYEQYF. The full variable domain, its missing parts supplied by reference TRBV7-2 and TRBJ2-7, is GAGVSQSPSNKVTEKGKDVELRCDPISGHTALYWYRQSLGQGLEFLIYFQGNSAPDKSGLPSDRFSAERTGGSVSTLTIQRTQQEDSAVYLCASSFSGTGWYEQYFGPGTRLTVT.

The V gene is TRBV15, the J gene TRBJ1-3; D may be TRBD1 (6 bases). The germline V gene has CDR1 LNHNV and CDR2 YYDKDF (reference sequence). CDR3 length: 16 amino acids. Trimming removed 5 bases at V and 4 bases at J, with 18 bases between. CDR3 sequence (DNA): TGTGCCACCAGCGGGGCCCCGGGGACATCAGGAAACACCATATATTTT. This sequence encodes CATSGAPGTSGNTIYF.

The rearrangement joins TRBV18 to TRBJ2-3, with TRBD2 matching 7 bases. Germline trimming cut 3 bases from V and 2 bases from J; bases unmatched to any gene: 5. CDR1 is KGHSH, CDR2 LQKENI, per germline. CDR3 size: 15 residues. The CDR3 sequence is CASSPGTTHTDTQYF. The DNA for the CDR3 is TGTGCCAGCTCACCCGGGACTACCCACACAGATACGCAGTATTTT.

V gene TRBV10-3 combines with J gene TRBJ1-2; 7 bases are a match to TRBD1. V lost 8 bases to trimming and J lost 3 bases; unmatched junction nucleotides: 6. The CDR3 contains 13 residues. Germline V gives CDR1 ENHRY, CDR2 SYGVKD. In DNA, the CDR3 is TGTGCCATCGGCGAAACAGGGGACTATGGCTACACCTTC. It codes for CAIGETGDYGYTF.

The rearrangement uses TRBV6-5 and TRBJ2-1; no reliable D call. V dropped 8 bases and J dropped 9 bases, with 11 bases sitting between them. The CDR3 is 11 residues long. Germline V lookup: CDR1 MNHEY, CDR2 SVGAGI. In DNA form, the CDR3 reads TGTGCCAGCGGCTTTCAGGCTGAGCAGTTCTTC. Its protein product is CASGFQAEQFF.

DNA of the CDR3: TGCAGCGTTGAAGTCGGACTAGCGGGGAGGAGAGAGACCCAGTACTTC. This translates into CSVEVGLAGRRETQYF. The chain couples TRBV29-1 to TRBJ2-5, with TRBD2 matching 12 bases. V dropped 1 base and J dropped 4; count of bases not matched to a gene: 7. Germline V gene sequence: CDR1 SQVTM, CDR2 ANQGSEA. The CDR3 spans 16 residues.

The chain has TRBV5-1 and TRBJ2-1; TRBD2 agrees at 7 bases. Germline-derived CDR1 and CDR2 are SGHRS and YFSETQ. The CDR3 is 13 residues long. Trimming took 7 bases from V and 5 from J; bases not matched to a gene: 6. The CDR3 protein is CASGNGGNNEQFF. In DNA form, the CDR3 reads TGCGCCAGCGGCAACGGGGGGAACAATGAGCAGTTCTTC.

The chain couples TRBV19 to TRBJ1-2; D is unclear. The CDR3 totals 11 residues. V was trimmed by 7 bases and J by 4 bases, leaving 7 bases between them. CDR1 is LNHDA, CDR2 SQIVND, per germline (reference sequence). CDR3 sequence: CASTPGYGYTF. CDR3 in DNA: TGTGCCAGTACCCCGGGCTATGGCTACACCTTC.

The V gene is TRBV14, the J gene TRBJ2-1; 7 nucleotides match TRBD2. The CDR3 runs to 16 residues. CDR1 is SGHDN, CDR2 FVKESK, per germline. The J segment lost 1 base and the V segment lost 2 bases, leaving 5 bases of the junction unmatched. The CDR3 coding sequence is TGTGCCAGCAGCCAAACGGGGGGAAGGTCCTACAATGAGCAGTTCTTC. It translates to CASSQTGGRSYNEQFF.

The CDR3 reads CASRTRGGGNEKLFF. The CDR3 DNA reads TGTGCCAGCAGAACTCGAGGGGGCGGGAATGAAAAACTGTTTTTT. The V gene is TRBV27, the J gene TRBJ1-4; TRBD1 agrees at 7 bases. J gave up 5 bases and V 6 bases, and 9 bases lay outside the gene matches. The CDR3 extends over 15 amino acids. Germline V CDR1 and CDR2: MNHEY, SMNVEV (reference sequence).

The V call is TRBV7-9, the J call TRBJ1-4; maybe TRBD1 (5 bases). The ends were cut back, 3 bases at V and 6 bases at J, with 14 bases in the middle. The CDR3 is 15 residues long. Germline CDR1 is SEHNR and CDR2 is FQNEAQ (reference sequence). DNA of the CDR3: TGTGCCAGCAGCTTGGGGGGAGTGAATTATGAAAAACTGTTTTTT. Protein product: CASSLGGVNYEKLFF.

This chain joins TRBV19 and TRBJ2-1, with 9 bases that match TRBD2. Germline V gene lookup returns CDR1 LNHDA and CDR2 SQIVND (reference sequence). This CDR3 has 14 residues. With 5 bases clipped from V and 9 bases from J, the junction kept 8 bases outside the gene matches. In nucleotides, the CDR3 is TGTGCCAGTAGTGGCGCGGGGGGGAGAAGTGAGCAGTTCTTC. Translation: CASSGAGGRSEQFF.

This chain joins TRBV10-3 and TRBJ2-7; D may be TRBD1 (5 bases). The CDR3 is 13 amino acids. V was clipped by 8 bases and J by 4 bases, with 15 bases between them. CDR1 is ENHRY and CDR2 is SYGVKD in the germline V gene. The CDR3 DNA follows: TGTGCCATCGGACACCCGGGTTTTTACGAGCAGTACTTC. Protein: CAIGHPGFYEQYF.

CDR3 amino acids: CASSFTGTGQETQYF. The DNA for the CDR3 is TGTGCCAGCAGCTTCACCGGGACAGGACAAGAGACCCAGTACTTC. This chain links TRBV7-6 with TRBJ2-5; 8 bases map to TRBD1. CDR1 and CDR2 (germline): SGHVS, FNYEAQ. Trimming at V came to 3 bases and at J to 2 bases, leaving 5 bases not matched to a gene. The CDR3 runs to 15 residues. The variable domain in full, completed from reference TRBV7-6 and TRBJ2-5, reads GAGVSQSPRYKVTKRGQDVALRCDPISGHVSLYWYRQALGQGPEFLTYFNYEAQQDKSGLPNDRFSAERPEGSISTLTIQRTEQRDSAMYRCASSFTGTGQETQYFGPGTRLLVL.

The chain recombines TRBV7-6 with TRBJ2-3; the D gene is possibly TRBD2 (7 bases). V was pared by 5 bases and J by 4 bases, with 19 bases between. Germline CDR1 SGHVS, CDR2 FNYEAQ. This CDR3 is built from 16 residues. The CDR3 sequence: CASSPDEGGQADTQYF. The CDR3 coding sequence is TGTGCCAGCAGCCCAGACGAGGGGGGGCAAGCAGATACGCAGTATTTT.

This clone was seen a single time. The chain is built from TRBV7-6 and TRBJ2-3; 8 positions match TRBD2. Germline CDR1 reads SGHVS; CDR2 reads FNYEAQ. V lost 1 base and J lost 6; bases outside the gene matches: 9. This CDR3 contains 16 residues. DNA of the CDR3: TGTGCCAGCAGCTTAGAAGCGGGGGCCCTCGTTGATACGCAGTATTTT. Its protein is CASSLEAGALVDTQYF.